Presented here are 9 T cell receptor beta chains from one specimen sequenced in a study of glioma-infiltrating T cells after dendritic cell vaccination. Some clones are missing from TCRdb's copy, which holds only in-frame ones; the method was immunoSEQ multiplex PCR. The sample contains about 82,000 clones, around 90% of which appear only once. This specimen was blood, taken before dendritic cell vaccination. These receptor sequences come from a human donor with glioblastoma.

The CDR3 loop is CASSLTLPGQSYTQYF. The CDR3 DNA reads as TGTGCCAGCTCACTTACATTACCGGGACAATCGTATACCCAGTACTTC. This sequence joins TRBV18 and TRBJ2-5; D may be TRBD1 (6 bases). This CDR3 is 16 amino acids long. With 4 bases removed from V and 8 bases from J, the gap between germline ends came to 23 bases. Germline V CDR1 and CDR2: KGHSH, LQKENI. Supplemented by reference TRBV18 and TRBJ2-5, the full variable domain reads NAGVMQNPRHLVRRRGQEARLRCSPMKGHSHVYWYRQLPEEGLKFMVYLQKENIIDESGMPKERFSAEFPKEGPSILRIQQVVRGDSAAYFCASSLTLPGQSYTQYFGPGTRLLVL.

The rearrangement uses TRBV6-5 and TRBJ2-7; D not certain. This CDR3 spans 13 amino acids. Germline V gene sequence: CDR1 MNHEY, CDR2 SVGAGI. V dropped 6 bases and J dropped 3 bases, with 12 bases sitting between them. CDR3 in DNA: TGTGCCAGCAGCCCTACTCAATACTACGAGCAGTACTTC. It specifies CASSPTQYYEQYF.

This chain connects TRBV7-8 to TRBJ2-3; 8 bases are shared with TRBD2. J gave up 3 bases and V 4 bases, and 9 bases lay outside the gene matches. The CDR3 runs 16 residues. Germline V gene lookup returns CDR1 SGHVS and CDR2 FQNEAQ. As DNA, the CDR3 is TGTGCCAGCAGCTCGGGACGGGGGGGCCGGACAGATACGCAGTATTTT. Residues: CASSSGRGGRTDTQYF. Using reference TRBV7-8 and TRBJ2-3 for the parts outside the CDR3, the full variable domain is GAGVSQSPRYKVAKRGQDVALRCDPISGHVSLFWYQQALGQGPEFLTYFQNEAQLDKSGLPSDRFFAERPEGSVSTLKIQRTQQEDSAVYLCASSSGRGGRTDTQYFGPGTRLTVL.

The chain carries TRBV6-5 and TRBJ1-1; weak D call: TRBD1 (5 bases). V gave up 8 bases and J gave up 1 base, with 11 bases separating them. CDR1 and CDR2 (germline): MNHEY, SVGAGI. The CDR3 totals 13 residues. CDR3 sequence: CASVGRGNTEAFF. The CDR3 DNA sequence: TGTGCCAGCGTAGGAAGGGGGAACACTGAAGCTTTCTTT.

The CDR3 here is CASSDQQGAIYEKLFF. The CDR3 DNA is TGTGCCAGCAGCGACCAACAGGGGGCAATATACGAAAAACTGTTTTTT. The V call is TRBV7-9, the J call TRBJ1-4; TRBD1 matches at 9 bases. The germline V gene has CDR1 SEHNR and CDR2 FQNEAQ (reference sequence). The J segment lost 8 bases and the V segment lost 5 bases, leaving 12 bases of the junction unmatched. This CDR3 is built from 16 residues. The variable domain in full, completed from reference TRBV7-9 and TRBJ1-4, reads DTGVSQNPRHKITKRGQNVTFRCDPISEHNRLYWYRQTLGQGPEFLTYFQNEAQLEKSRLLSDRFSAERPKGSFSTLEIQRTEQGDSAMYLCASSDQQGAIYEKLFFGSGTQLSVL.

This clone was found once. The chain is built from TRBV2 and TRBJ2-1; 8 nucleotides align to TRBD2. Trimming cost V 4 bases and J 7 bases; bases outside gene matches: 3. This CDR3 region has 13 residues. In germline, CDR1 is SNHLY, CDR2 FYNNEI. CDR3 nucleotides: TGTGCCAGCAGTGCGGGACTAGTAAATGAGCAGTTCTTC. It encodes CASSAGLVNEQFF. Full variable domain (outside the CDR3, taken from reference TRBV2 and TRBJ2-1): EPEVTQTPSHQVTQMGQEVILRCVPISNHLYFYWYRQILGQKVEFLVSFYNNEISEKSEIFDDQFSVERPDGSNFTLKIRSTKLEDSAMYFCASSAGLVNEQFFGPGTRLTVL.

The CDR3 DNA is TGTGCCAGTAGTATATTGCAGGGCAGCTGGCCCCAGCATTTT. This translates into CASSILQGSWPQHF. This chain uses TRBV19 with TRBJ1-5; possible D gene TRBD1, 5 bases. V dropped 2 bases and J dropped 9 bases, with 14 bases sitting between them. The CDR3 extends over 14 amino acids. Per the germline V gene, CDR1 is LNHDA and CDR2 is SQIVND (reference sequence).

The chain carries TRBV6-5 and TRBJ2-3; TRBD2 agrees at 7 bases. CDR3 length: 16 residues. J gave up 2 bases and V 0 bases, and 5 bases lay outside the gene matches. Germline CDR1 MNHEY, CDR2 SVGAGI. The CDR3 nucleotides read TGTGCCAGCAGTTACTCTCCAGCGGGGTTCACAGATACGCAGTATTTT. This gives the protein CASSYSPAGFTDTQYF.

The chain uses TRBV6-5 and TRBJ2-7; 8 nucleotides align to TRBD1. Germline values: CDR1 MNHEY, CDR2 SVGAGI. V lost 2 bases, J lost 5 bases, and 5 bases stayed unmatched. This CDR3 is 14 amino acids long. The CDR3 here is CASSYRQGADEQYF. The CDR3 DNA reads TGTGCCAGCAGTTACAGGCAGGGGGCTGACGAGCAGTACTTC.